These T cell receptor beta chains were read from a single sample in a study of blood T cell repertoires in COVID-19. TCRdb's copy holds only in-frame clones and misses some; the assay was immunoSEQ multiplex PCR. The table shows some 330,000 clones, with 85% to 90% occurring only once. Sequencing was performed on PBMCs or T cells enriched from blood (not recorded which). The receptors were gathered from a man aged 30 to 39 who had recovered from COVID-19. Each CDR3 is given with its conserved first and last residue. Size values are once, few and many counts, or a class for expanded clones, and some rows have none.

size,J,V,CDR3
-,TRBJ2-7,TRBV5-6,CASSPSTGPYSYEQYF
-,TRBJ1-3,TRBV18,CASSPTALRSGNTIYF
-,TRBJ2-3,TRBV18,CASSPLGTGGHTQYF
-,TRBJ1-2,TRBV24-1,CATSAAGVYGYTF
once,TRBJ1-4,TRBV28,CASNMGGFDEKLFF
-,TRBJ1-2,TRBV28,CASSLPSYGYTF
-,TRBJ1-2,TRBV28,CASRVRDRVIYGYTF
-,TRBJ1-2,TRBV7-9,CASLPGTNYGYTF
-,TRBJ1-1,TRBV27,CASSFYRLNTEAFF
-,TRBJ2-6,TRBV12-5,CAVELGSSGWANVLTF
-,TRBJ2-5,TRBV4-1,CASSQDPAGAYQETQYF
-,TRBJ1-2,TRBV19,CASSATWGLGYTF
few,TRBJ2-7,TRBV27,CASSYQAGAYEQYF
-,TRBJ2-5,TRBV5-1,CASSLGGTSGVAQYF
once,TRBJ2-3,TRBV21-1,CASSKGHEDPGADTQYF
-,TRBJ1-3,TRBV5-1,CASSRDSGNTIYF
-,TRBJ2-7,TRBV18,CASSPFGGGGAEQYF
-,TRBJ2-2,TRBV5-6,CASSQDRGSTGELFF
-,TRBJ1-1,TRBV6-5,CASTYKKGGTEAFF
-,TRBJ2-5,TRBV25-1,CASSEWGLARETQYF
-,TRBJ2-3,TRBV3-1/TRBV3-2,CASSLGTSAYTDTQYF
-,TRBJ2-4,TRBV7-8,CASSLLGGSAKNIQYF